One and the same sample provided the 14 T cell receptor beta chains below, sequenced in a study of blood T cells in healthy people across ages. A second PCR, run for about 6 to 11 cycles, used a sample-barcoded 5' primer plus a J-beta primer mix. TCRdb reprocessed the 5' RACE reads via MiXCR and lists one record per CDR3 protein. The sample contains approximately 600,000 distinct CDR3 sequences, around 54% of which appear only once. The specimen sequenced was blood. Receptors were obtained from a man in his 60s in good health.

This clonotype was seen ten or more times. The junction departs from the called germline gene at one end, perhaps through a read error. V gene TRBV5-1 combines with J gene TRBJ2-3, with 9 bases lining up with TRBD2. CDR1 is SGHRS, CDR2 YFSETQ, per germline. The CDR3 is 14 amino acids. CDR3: CASSLAGRSDTQYF. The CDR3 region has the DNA TGTGCCAGCAGTCTAGCGGGACGGTCAGATACGCAGTATTTT.

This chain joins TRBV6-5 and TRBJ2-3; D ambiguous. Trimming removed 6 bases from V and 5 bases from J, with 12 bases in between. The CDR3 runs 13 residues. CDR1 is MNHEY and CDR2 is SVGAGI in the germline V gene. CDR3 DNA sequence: TGTGCCAGCAGCGTAGGTCCCGGAGATACGCAGTATTTT. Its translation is CASSVGPGDTQYF.

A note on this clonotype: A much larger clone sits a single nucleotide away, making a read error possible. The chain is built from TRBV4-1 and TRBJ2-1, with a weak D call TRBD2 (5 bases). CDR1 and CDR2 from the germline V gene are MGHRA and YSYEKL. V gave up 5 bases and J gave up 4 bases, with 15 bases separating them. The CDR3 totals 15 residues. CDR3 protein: CASSITTGVYNEQFF. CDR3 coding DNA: TGCGCCAGCAGCATCACAACCGGGGTATACAATGAGCAGTTCTTC.

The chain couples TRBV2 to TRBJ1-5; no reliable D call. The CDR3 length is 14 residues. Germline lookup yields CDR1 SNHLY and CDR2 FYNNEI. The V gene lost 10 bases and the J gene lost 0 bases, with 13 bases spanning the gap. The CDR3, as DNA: TGTGCCACCGCCCGTAAATATAGCAATCAGCCCCAGCATTTT. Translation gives CATARKYSNQPQHF. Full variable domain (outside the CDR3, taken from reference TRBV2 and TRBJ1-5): EPEVTQTPSHQVTQMGQEVILRCVPISNHLYFYWYRQILGQKVEFLVSFYNNEISEKSEIFDDQFSVERPDGSNFTLKIRSTKLEDSAMYFCATARKYSNQPQHFGDGTRLSIL.

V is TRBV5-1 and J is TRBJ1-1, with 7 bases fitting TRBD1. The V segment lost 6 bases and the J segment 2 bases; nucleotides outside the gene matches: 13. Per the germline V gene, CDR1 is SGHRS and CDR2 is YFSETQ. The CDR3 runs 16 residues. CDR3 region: CASTPFATGVNTEAFF. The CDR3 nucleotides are TGCGCCAGCACCCCGTTCGCTACAGGGGTAAACACTGAAGCTTTCTTT.

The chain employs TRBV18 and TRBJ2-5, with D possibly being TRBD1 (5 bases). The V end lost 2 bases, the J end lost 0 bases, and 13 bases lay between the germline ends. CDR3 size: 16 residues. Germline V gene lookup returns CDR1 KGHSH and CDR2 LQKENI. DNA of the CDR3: TGTGCCAGCTCACCAAGGCAGGGAAATAACCAAGAGACCCAGTACTTC. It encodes CASSPRQGNNQETQYF.

The CDR3 region is CSARATTSGGSTDTQYF. The CDR3 DNA is TGCAGTGCTAGAGCTACGACTAGCGGGGGGAGCACAGATACGCAGTATTTT. The V gene is TRBV20-1, the J gene TRBJ2-3; 13 nucleotides agree with TRBD2. CDR3 length equals 17 residues. V dropped 1 base and J dropped 0; count of bases not matched to a gene: 4. Germline-derived CDR1 and CDR2 are DFQATT and SNEGSKA (reference sequence).

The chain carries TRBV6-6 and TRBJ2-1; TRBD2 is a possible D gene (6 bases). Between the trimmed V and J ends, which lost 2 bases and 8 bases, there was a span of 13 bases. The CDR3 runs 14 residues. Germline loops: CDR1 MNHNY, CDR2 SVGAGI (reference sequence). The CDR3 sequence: CASSYNRGSDEQFF. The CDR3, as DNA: TGTGCCAGCAGTTACAATCGGGGGAGCGATGAGCAGTTCTTC.

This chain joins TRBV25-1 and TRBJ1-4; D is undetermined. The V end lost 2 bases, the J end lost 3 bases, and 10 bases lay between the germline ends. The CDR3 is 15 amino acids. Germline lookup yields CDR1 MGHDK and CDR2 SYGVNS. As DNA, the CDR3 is TGTGCCAGCAGTGAACAAGGACCTTCTAATGAAAAACTGTTTTTT. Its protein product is CASSEQGPSNEKLFF.

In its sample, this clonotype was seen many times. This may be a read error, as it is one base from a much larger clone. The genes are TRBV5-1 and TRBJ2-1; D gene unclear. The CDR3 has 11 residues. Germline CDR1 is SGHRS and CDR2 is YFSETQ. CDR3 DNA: TGTGCCAGCAGTTATTACAATGAGCAGTTCTTC. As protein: CASSYYNEQFF.

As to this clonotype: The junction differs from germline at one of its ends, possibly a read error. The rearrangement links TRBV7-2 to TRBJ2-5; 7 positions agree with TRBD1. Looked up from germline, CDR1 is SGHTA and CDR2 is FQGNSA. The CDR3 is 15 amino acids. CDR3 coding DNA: TGTGCCAGCAGCTTAGGGACAGGACAGCAAGAGGCCCAGTACTTC. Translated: CASSLGTGQQEAQYF.

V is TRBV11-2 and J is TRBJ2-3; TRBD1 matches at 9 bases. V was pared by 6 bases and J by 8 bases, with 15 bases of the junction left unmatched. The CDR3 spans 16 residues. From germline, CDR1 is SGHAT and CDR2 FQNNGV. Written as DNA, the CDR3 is TGTGCCAGCAGGGGAAGACAGGGGGTTTTAACGGGTACGCAGTATTTT. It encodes CASRGRQGVLTGTQYF.

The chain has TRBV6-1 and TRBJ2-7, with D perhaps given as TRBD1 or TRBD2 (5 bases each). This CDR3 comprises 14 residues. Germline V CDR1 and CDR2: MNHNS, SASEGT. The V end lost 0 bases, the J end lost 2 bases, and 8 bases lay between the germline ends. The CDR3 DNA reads TGTGCCAGCAGTGAAGCTCCGGGACCCTACGAGCAGTACTTC. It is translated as CASSEAPGPYEQYF.

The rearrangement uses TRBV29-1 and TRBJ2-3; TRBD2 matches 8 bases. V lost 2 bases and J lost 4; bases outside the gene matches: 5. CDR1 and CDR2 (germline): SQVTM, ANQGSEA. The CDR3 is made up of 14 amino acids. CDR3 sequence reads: CSVERAGAPDTQYF. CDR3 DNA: TGCAGCGTTGAAAGAGCGGGGGCCCCAGATACGCAGTATTTT.